One sample yielded the 24 T cell receptor beta chains listed below, sequenced in a study of CD8+ T cells in alopecia areata. After isolation, RNA underwent reverse transcription to generate cDNA as the sequencing template. TCRdb keeps only in-frame clones here, not all; method: immunoSEQ multiplex PCR. The sample comprises 100,000 to 120,000 clones, approximately 59% of which are singletons, and around 20% rests with the top ten. Sequenced material: CD8+ T cells sorted from blood. These TCRs come from a human donor in good health.

The chain joins TRBV29-1 to TRBJ2-7; D is possibly TRBD1 (8 bases). There are 16 residues in the CDR3. V was trimmed by 2 bases and J by 3 bases, leaving 20 bases between them. CDR1 SQVTM and CDR2 ANQGSEA come from the germline V gene. In DNA form, the CDR3 reads TGCAGCGTTGAATTATTTACAGGGGGGGCGAGCTACGAGCAGTACTTC. Its translation: CSVELFTGGASYEQYF.

With respect to this clone: This CDR3 is also generated by other DNA sequences in the sample. V usage is TRBV13 and J usage is TRBJ1-1, with 8 positions matching TRBD1. J gave up 4 bases and V 5 bases, and 6 bases lay outside the gene matches. Germline values: CDR1 PRHDT, CDR2 FYEKMQ (reference sequence). The length of the CDR3 is 14 residues. The CDR3 is CASSPGQGGTEAFF. The CDR3, as DNA: TGTGCCAGCAGCCCTGGACAGGGAGGCACTGAAGCTTTCTTT.

J is TRBJ1-6 and V is TRBV21-1; the tabulated D call, TRBD1, remains unverified against the DNA. TRBV21-1 counts as a pseudogene. The CDR3 length is 16 residues. The CDR3 loop is CASSSLQGSYNSPLHF. The CDR3 DNA reads TGTGCCAGCAGCAGCCTACAGGGCTCCTATAATTCACCCCTCCACTTT.

CDR3 sequence (DNA): TGTGCCAGCAGCTTGGGACTCCAATACGAGCAGTACTTC. Encoded protein: CASSLGLQYEQYF. V is TRBV5-4 and J is TRBJ2-7; D uncertain. Trimming shortened V by 0 bases and J by 4 bases, and 8 bases separated the two germline ends. The CDR3 extends over 13 amino acids. Germline CDR1 SGHNT, CDR2 YYREEE (reference sequence).

The chain joins TRBV4-1 to TRBJ2-7, with TRBD1 as a possible D gene (6 bases). CDR3 length: 12 amino acids. Trimming removed 2 bases from V and 4 bases from J, with 6 bases in between. Germline V lookup: CDR1 MGHRA, CDR2 YSYEKL. CDR3 coding DNA: TGCGCCAGCAGCCAAACAGGGTACGAGCAGTACTTC. Its protein is CASSQTGYEQYF.

V and J are TRBV2 and TRBJ1-5; no firm D call. The V end lost 8 bases, the J end lost 0 bases, and 20 bases lay between the germline ends. This CDR3 contains 17 residues. In germline, CDR1 is SNHLY, CDR2 FYNNEI. The DNA of the CDR3 is TGTGCCAGCTCAAACTCGAAGCGGGAATTTAGCAATCAGCCCCAGCATTTT. Amino acids: CASSNSKREFSNQPQHF.

The genes are TRBV7-9 and TRBJ2-1; TRBD1 might be the D (6 bases). The CDR3 is made up of 17 amino acids. Trimming left V 5 bases short and J 4 bases short, with 21 bases between. Germline V lookup: CDR1 SEHNR, CDR2 FQNEAQ (reference sequence). This chain's CDR3 is CASSPGATGTKYNEQFF. CDR3 sequence (DNA): TGTGCCAGCAGCCCTGGGGCAACAGGGACAAAGTACAATGAGCAGTTCTTC.

This rearrangement joins TRBV4-1 to TRBJ1-6; 10 bases are shared with TRBD1. This CDR3 has 16 residues. The germline V gene has CDR1 MGHRA and CDR2 YSYEKL. After removal of 1 base from V and 13 bases from J, the junction contained 10 bases not matched to a gene. DNA of the CDR3: TGCGCCAGCAGCCAAGCCCCCGGGACAGGGGACGGTCCCCTCCACTTT. Its protein is CASSQAPGTGDGPLHF.

This clone was counted ten times or more. V gene TRBV19 combines with J gene TRBJ1-1, with D perhaps TRBD1 (5 bases). The CDR3 totals 17 residues. The V and J ends lost 2 bases and 1 base respectively, with 17 bases between them. CDR1 is LNHDA and CDR2 is SQIVND in the germline V gene (reference sequence). CDR3 in DNA: TGTGCCAGTAGTATAATCGGGGGAGGTTGGAAGAACACTGAAGCTTTCTTT. It specifies CASSIIGGGWKNTEAFF.

A few counts support this clone. The V call is TRBV6-5, the J call TRBJ1-1, with D possibly TRBD1 on 5 matching bases. The CDR3 has 13 residues. The V and J ends lost 6 bases and 4 bases respectively, with 12 bases between them. Germline CDR1 and CDR2: MNHEY and SVGAGI. The CDR3 DNA reads as TGTGCCAGCAGCTGGATTGGGGGCACTGAAGCTTTCTTT. Protein product: CASSWIGGTEAFF.

The chain links TRBV11-2 to TRBJ2-2; 7 bases align to TRBD1. CDR1 and CDR2 (germline): SGHAT, FQNNGV. The CDR3 consists of 14 residues. The junction had 4 bases not matched to a gene; V was cut back by 3 bases and J by 6 bases. CDR3 region: CASSFRTGAGELFF. The CDR3 nucleotides read TGTGCCAGCAGCTTCCGGACAGGCGCCGGGGAGCTGTTTTTT. The full variable domain, with the rest looked up from reference TRBV11-2 and TRBJ2-2, is EAGVAQSPRYKIIEKRQSVAFWCNPISGHATLYWYQQILGQGPKLLIQFQNNGVVDDSQLPKDRFSAERLKGVDSTLKIQPAKLEDSAVYLCASSFRTGAGELFFGEGSRLTVL.

The chain employs TRBV18 and TRBJ2-7, with D tentatively TRBD1 or TRBD2 (7 bases each). Germline V lookup: CDR1 KGHSH, CDR2 LQKENI. The CDR3 consists of 15 residues. Trimming removed 3 bases from V and 5 bases from J, with 17 bases in between. CDR3 nucleotide sequence: TGTGCCAGCTCACCCCCGGCAGGGGGGGATGACGAGCAGTACTTC. This gives the protein CASSPPAGGDDEQYF.

The gene calls are TRBV13 and TRBJ2-3; 10 bases are a match to TRBD2. The CDR3 length is 16 residues. Germline-derived CDR1 and CDR2 are PRHDT and FYEKMQ (reference sequence). Losses at the gene ends were 2 bases for V and 1 base for J; bases not matched to a gene: 3. CDR3 in DNA: TGTGCCAGCAGCTTACCTACTAGCGGGGGCACAGATACGCAGTATTTT. This sequence encodes CASSLPTSGGTDTQYF.

The chain combines TRBV30 with TRBJ2-1; 11 bases match TRBD1. The CDR3 is 15 amino acids. V lost 2 bases and J lost 6; bases outside the gene matches: 6. Per the germline V gene, CDR1 is GTSNPN and CDR2 is SVGIG (reference sequence). The CDR3 protein is CAWSTGTGGSNEQFF. CDR3 DNA sequence: TGTGCCTGGAGTACCGGGACAGGGGGTTCCAATGAGCAGTTCTTC.

The genes are TRBV28 and TRBJ2-5, with D unresolved. Trimming took 3 bases from V and 5 from J, leaving 13 bases between them. The CDR3 sequence is 14 residues long. CDR1 and CDR2 (germline): MDHEN, SYDVKM. The CDR3 DNA sequence: TGTGCCAGCAGTTTCATCCGCGTTGGTGAGACCCAGTACTTC. As protein: CASSFIRVGETQYF.

The rearrangement uses TRBV29-1 and TRBJ2-2; perhaps TRBD1 as D (6 bases). There are 15 residues in the CDR3. Trimming left V 6 bases short and J 0 bases short, with 14 bases between. Germline loops: CDR1 SQVTM, CDR2 ANQGSEA. The CDR3 sequence is CSVSPGTTNTGELFF. The CDR3 DNA follows: TGCAGCGTGTCCCCTGGGACAACGAACACCGGGGAGCTGTTTTTT.

The chain is built from TRBV2 and TRBJ1-1; D uncertain. The CDR3 length is 14 residues. Germline CDR1 SNHLY, CDR2 FYNNEI. Between the trimmed V and J ends, which lost 3 bases and 0 bases, there was a span of 8 bases. DNA for the CDR3: TGTGCCAGCAGTGATAAAGGGCTGAACACTGAAGCTTTCTTT. Protein product: CASSDKGLNTEAFF.

This chain links TRBV29-1 with TRBJ1-2, with 10 positions matching TRBD1. The CDR3 totals 14 residues. The germline gives CDR1 SQVTM, CDR2 ANQGSEA. V gave up 6 bases and J gave up 3 bases; unmatched junction bases: 7. The CDR3 loop is CSVDPGQGDYGYTF. The CDR3 coding sequence is TGCAGCGTGGACCCCGGACAGGGGGACTATGGCTACACCTTC.

The rearrangement links TRBV15 to TRBJ2-3; maybe TRBD1 (5 bases). V was clipped by 3 bases and J by 2 bases, with 18 bases between them. This CDR3 is built from 17 residues. Germline loops: CDR1 LNHNV, CDR2 YYDKDF (reference sequence). In DNA, the CDR3 is TGTGCCACCAGCAGGGACGCGGTTCAGGGCTACACAGATACGCAGTATTTT. It specifies CATSRDAVQGYTDTQYF. The full variable domain, in which reference TRBV15 and TRBJ2-3 provide the parts outside the CDR3, is DAMVIQNPRYQVTQFGKPVTLSCSQTLNHNVMYWYQQKSSQAPKLLFHYYDKDFNNEADTPDNFQSRRPNTSFCFLDIRSPGLGDTAMYLCATSRDAVQGYTDTQYFGPGTRLTVL.

The CDR3 coding sequence is TGTGCCAGCAGCTTGGACGCTTTATCGGGGTCACCCCTCCACTTT. Its translation is CASSLDALSGSPLHF. The chain couples TRBV5-4 to TRBJ1-6; D is unclear. Trimming left V 0 bases short and J 10 bases short, with 14 bases between. This CDR3 spans 15 amino acids. Per germline, CDR1 SGHNT and CDR2 YYREEE (reference sequence).

The rearrangement joins TRBV27 to TRBJ2-2; maybe TRBD1 (6 bases). The germline gives CDR1 MNHEY, CDR2 SMNVEV (reference sequence). This CDR3 comprises 14 residues. The V and J ends lost 2 bases and 5 bases respectively, with 9 bases between them. The CDR3 DNA reads TGTGCCAGCAGTTTACCAGGGGAGACCGGGGAGCTGTTTTTT. It translates to CASSLPGETGELFF.

This sequence joins TRBV11-2 and TRBJ1-1; D not certain. Per the germline V gene, CDR1 is SGHAT and CDR2 is FQNNGV. Trimming stripped 1 base from V and 10 bases from J, with 10 bases between. The CDR3 consists of 12 residues. The CDR3 is CASSLGGSGAFF. The CDR3, as DNA: TGTGCCAGCAGCTTAGGAGGCAGCGGAGCTTTCTTT. The variable domain in full, completed from reference TRBV11-2 and TRBJ1-1, reads EAGVAQSPRYKIIEKRQSVAFWCNPISGHATLYWYQQILGQGPKLLIQFQNNGVVDDSQLPKDRFSAERLKGVDSTLKIQPAKLEDSAVYLCASSLGGSGAFFGQGTRLTVV.

The V call is TRBV28, the J call TRBJ1-2; tentative D call: TRBD1 (5 bases). Germline lookup yields CDR1 MDHEN and CDR2 SYDVKM. V was clipped by 10 bases and J by 5 bases, with 20 bases between them. This CDR3 is 14 amino acids long. CDR3 sequence: CATISRGRVYGYTF. The CDR3 bases are TGTGCCACCATTTCCCGGGGCCGGGTATATGGCTACACCTTC.

CDR3 nucleotide sequence: TGTGCCAGCAGTACCGATACAGGGGTGGGGAGAACTGAAGCTTTCTTT. Amino acids: CASSTDTGVGRTEAFF. The rearrangement joins TRBV28 to TRBJ1-1, with 7 nucleotides matching TRBD1. Germline CDR1 and CDR2: MDHEN and SYDVKM. The CDR3 sequence is 16 residues long. J was trimmed by 5 bases and V by 5 bases; bases with no gene match: 14.